Shown below are 17 T cell receptor beta chains from a single sample sequenced in a study of synovial regulatory T cells in juvenile arthritis. Sequencing was performed with immunoSEQ multiplex PCR; in TCRdb, only in-frame clones are kept and a portion is missing. There are about 10,000 clones in the sample, with over 0.3% held by the top ten. Sequenced material: Treg cells from blood. Sample subset: remaining (HLA-DR-negative) circulating blood Treg cells. Receptor source: a donor younger than 30 with juvenile idiopathic arthritis.

The rearrangement links TRBV5-1 to TRBJ2-5. The CDR3 length is 12 residues. Only the protein is available. The germline gives CDR1 SGHRS, CDR2 YFSETQ. The chain's CDR3 is CASSLYQETQYF.

The chain links TRBV19 to TRBJ2-7; TCRdb's D call of TRBD1 is untestable without DNA. Germline CDR1 and CDR2: LNHDA and SQIVND (reference sequence). The CDR3 is 15 residues long. Only the protein is on record. The CDR3 is CASSIGPGQGYEQYF.

This chain uses TRBV7-2 with TRBJ1-3. From germline, CDR1 is SGHTA and CDR2 FQGNSA. This CDR3 has 16 amino acids. No DNA was logged. This CDR3 is CASSFHMGGPGNTIYF.

This chain uses TRBV6-1 with TRBJ2-7; the TRBD1 assignment by TCRdb is unverifiable without DNA. In germline, CDR1 is MNHNS, CDR2 SASEGT. The CDR3 spans 14 residues. Nucleotide data are not available. The CDR3 is CASTVLGGPYEQYF.

The chain is built from TRBV19 and TRBJ1-2; the TRBD1 assignment by TCRdb is unverifiable without DNA. Germline V gives CDR1 LNHDA, CDR2 SQIVND (reference sequence). The CDR3 loop spans 15 amino acids. DNA is not recorded here. The CDR3 spells CASYRLGQGLYGYTF.

The chain links TRBV10-3 to TRBJ1-2; TCRdb's assignment of TRBD1 cannot be checked, as there is no DNA. The germline gives CDR1 ENHRY, CDR2 SYGVKD. This CDR3 region has 16 residues. The nucleotide record is missing. CDR3 protein: CAISESIQGVKNGYTF.

This rearrangement joins TRBV6-6 to TRBJ1-2; with no DNA, the TCRdb D assignment of TRBD1 cannot be verified. The CDR3 has 15 residues. No DNA is recorded. Germline CDR1 reads MNHNY; CDR2 reads SVGAGI (reference sequence). The CDR3 spells CASRNWDRGTYGYTF.

The J gene is TRBJ1-1, the V gene TRBV7-2; as DNA is missing, the TRBD1 call by TCRdb cannot be tested. The CDR3 extends over 14 amino acids. No DNA appears here. Germline V gene data show CDR1 as SGHTA and CDR2 as FQGNSA. Here the CDR3 reads CASSSGAVVTEAFF.

The chain combines TRBV21-1 with TRBJ1-5; TCRdb calls TRBD1, which cannot be checked without DNA. TRBV21-1 is a pseudogene locus. The CDR3 covers 14 residues. No DNA sequence was recorded. CDR3 residues: CASSGYSVNQPQHF.

V is TRBV6-1 and J is TRBJ1-5. The germline gives CDR1 MNHNS, CDR2 SASEGT. CDR3 length: 13 residues. No DNA has been recorded. The CDR3 protein is CASHTYSNQPQHF.

This sequence joins TRBV6-1 and TRBJ2-7; lacking DNA, the TRBD1 call made by TCRdb goes unchecked. From germline, CDR1 is MNHNS and CDR2 SASEGT. The CDR3 contains 13 residues. No DNA sequence was recorded. The CDR3: CASRQGRLYEQYF.

The chain recombines TRBV5-6 with TRBJ2-7; TCRdb's D call, TRBD2, is unchecked because there is no DNA. CDR3 length: 12 residues. The protein alone is recorded here. Germline lookup yields CDR1 SGHDT and CDR2 YYEEEE. The CDR3 loop is CASSRPGTSGNF.

This chain links TRBV7-8 with TRBJ2-1; TCRdb calls TRBD2, which cannot be checked without DNA. The length of the CDR3 is 18 residues. The DNA is unrecorded. Germline values: CDR1 SGHVS, CDR2 FQNEAQ. CDR3 region: CASSSWTLAGVPYNEQFF.

The chain combines TRBV10-3 with TRBJ2-7; absent DNA, TCRdb's TRBD2 call cannot be checked. The CDR3 covers 13 residues. There is no recorded DNA. Germline V gene data show CDR1 as ENHRY and CDR2 as SYGVKD. CDR3: CAISDPTSNEQYF.

This rearrangement joins TRBV30 to TRBJ1-6; without DNA, the TCRdb call of TRBD1 cannot be checked. In germline, CDR1 is GTSNPN, CDR2 SVGIG (reference sequence). The CDR3 spans 13 residues. No DNA is recorded. The CDR3 loop reads CALRSGVRSPLHF.

The V gene is TRBV19, the J gene TRBJ2-7; with no DNA, the TCRdb D assignment of TRBD1 cannot be verified. The CDR3 is made up of 14 amino acids. The DNA is not on file. The germline gives CDR1 LNHDA, CDR2 SQIVND (reference sequence). CDR3 residues: CASSTQAPPYEQYF.

V is TRBV6-1 and J is TRBJ2-3; TCRdb's D call of TRBD2 is untestable without DNA. CDR1 is MNHNS, CDR2 SASEGT, per germline. The CDR3 length is 14 residues. A DNA sequence was not provided. The CDR3 reads CASSPRRATDTQYF.